This T cell receptor (beta chain) was captured in a study of CD8+ T cells in alopecia areata. The germline V gene encodes CDR1 SGHDT and CDR2 YYEEEE. V was shortened by 1 base and J by 6 bases, with 18 bases between the two germline ends. This CDR3 comprises 16 residues. Treatment indicated: oral pan-JAK inhibitor, 5-10 mg twice daily. Notes on the study in general: Many expanded lesional clones stayed in scalp and blood while on tofacitinib.

In regard to this clone: Its antigen is currently unknown.

The authors extracted RNA and reverse transcribed it into cDNA as the sequencing template. Clones were sequenced by immunoSEQ multiplex PCR, and TCRdb holds only the in-frame ones, with some missing. Of around 100,000 clones in the sample, 44% were seen once. The sequenced sample was CD8+ T cells sorted from blood, obtained at week 24, from a patient treated with tofacitinib. This sequence joins TRBV5-6 and TRBJ2-3, with D perhaps assigned TRBD1 or TRBD2 (6 bases each). The clonotype originates from a human donor with alopecia areata. The CDR3 reads CASSLPGASYPDTQYF. CDR3 coding DNA: TGTGCCAGCAGCTTGCCGGGGGCTTCCTACCCCGATACGCAGTATTTT.